The table lists the clone carrying this T cell receptor beta chain with a few counts. Antigen unknown. The data were obtained in a study of beta chain features in type 1 diabetes. Findings and limits, study-wide: Any HLA type influence on TCRB rearrangement was left unresolved here.

Staining for CD45RO/CCR7/CD25/CD127/CD95/CD27 allowed sorting of CD4+ naive, central memory, regulatory and stem cell-like memory cells. Sequenced material consisted of expressed TCRB transcripts (all of the isolated RNA was reverse transcribed). Sequencing used immunoSEQ multiplex PCR; TCRdb keeps in-frame clones, though not all of them. Here the sample spans under 450,000 clones, about 15% being singletons. This CDR3 contains 15 residues. V was clipped by 5 bases and J by 5 bases; unmatched bases: 9. Germline lookup yields CDR1 MDHEN and CDR2 SYDVKM. Sequencing input: naive CD4+ T cells from blood. The chain couples TRBV28 to TRBJ1-2; 9 nucleotides align to TRBD1. The sequence was obtained from a woman aged 18-29 years in good health. CDR3 bases: TGTGCCAGCAGTAGCGGACAGGGGTCTGGGTATGGCTACACCTTC. It translates to CASSSGQGSGYGYTF.